Included here is one TCR beta chain sequence, with context. The data were obtained in a study of blood T cell repertoires in COVID-19. Study details: Specimens from acute and convalescent COVID-19 originated in the United States, Italy and Spain.

The germline V gene encodes CDR1 SGHRS and CDR2 YFSETQ. Trimming took 7 bases from V and 1 from J; bases not matched to a gene: 9. This CDR3 contains 15 residues. Authors' methods: For nucleated cells, counts were estimated from reference gene primer amplification. Libraries were prepared by immunoSEQ multiplex PCR; TCRdb keeps only in-frame clonotypes and omits some of them. From that table come the V and J calls and clone size; the DNA was used to work out D and trimming. Of roughly 400,000 clones in the sample, roughly 87% were seen once. Sequencing input: PBMCs or T cells enriched from blood (not recorded which). V is TRBV5-1 and J is TRBJ2-5, with 8 bases aligning to TRBD1. This TCR derives from a woman between 35 and 50 years old with acute COVID-19. The CDR3 DNA sequence: TGCGCCAGCGCCGGGGGACAGGCAGTCCAAGAGACCCAGTACTTC. It encodes CASAGGQAVQETQYF.